This is a list of T cell receptor beta chains from one sample in a study of response to subunit inactivated influenza vaccine. One entry per CDR3 protein results from TCRdb running MiXCR on the RT-PCR reads. The table has a few hundred thousand distinct CDR3 sequences, 12% to 15% seen once. The sample was PBMCs from blood, taken 11 to 12 days after vaccination. The source of these receptors is a man in his fifties or sixties who received an inactivated influenza vaccine. Each CDR3 is given with its conserved first and last residue. The listing skips clone size in some rows; elsewhere it reads once, few, many or a size class.

clone_size: .
v_call: TRBV5-1
j_call: TRBJ2-5
cdr3_aa: CASSFRPSGKQETQYF

clone_size: many
v_call: TRBV7-9
j_call: TRBJ2-7
cdr3_aa: CASSSLFRGEQYF

clone_size: .
v_call: TRBV4-1
j_call: TRBJ2-2
cdr3_aa: CASSHFGPGDTGELFF

clone_size: .
v_call: TRBV12-3/TRBV12-4
j_call: TRBJ2-3
cdr3_aa: CASSPSRDRGTQYF

clone_size: many
v_call: TRBV24-1
j_call: TRBJ2-5
cdr3_aa: CATSAQGRETQYF

clone_size: .
v_call: TRBV20-1
j_call: TRBJ1-1
cdr3_aa: CSARDLTAGTEAFF

clone_size: few
v_call: TRBV20-1
j_call: TRBJ2-5
cdr3_aa: CSAPPGGGQETQYF

clone_size: many
v_call: TRBV12-3/TRBV12-4
j_call: TRBJ2-4
cdr3_aa: CASSWDVSSIQYF

clone_size: .
v_call: TRBV6-5
j_call: TRBJ2-2
cdr3_aa: CASSYSMKGSGELFF

clone_size: .
v_call: TRBV5-1
j_call: TRBJ1-5
cdr3_aa: CASSLGPRGQPQHF